The 5 T cell receptor beta chains reported below all come from one sample, sequenced in a study of coeliac disease. Study findings and constraints: In active celiac disease, intraepithelial and lamina propria TRB and TRG repertoires were less clonal than controls.

Their antigens remain unidentified. Generated by immunoSEQ multiplex PCR, the TCRdb table keeps only in-frame clones and is missing some. The sample includes 4,200 or so clones, roughly three fifths seen only once; the top ten take approximately 9%. Sequenced sample: intraepithelial lymphocytes from the gut. These receptors were collected from a man aged 70 or older with active celiac disease.

Here the CDR3 DNA reads TGTGCCAGCAGTAAGGACAGCTATGGCTACACCTTC. Translating it yields CASSKDSYGYTF. This rearrangement joins TRBV6-6 to TRBJ1-2; TRBD1 might be the D (6 bases). The CDR3 length is 12 residues. V was pared by 5 bases and J by 4 bases, with 8 bases between. Germline lookup yields CDR1 MNHNY and CDR2 SVGAGI (reference sequence).

The chain joins TRBV27 to TRBJ1-1, with 7 nucleotides matching TRBD1. The CDR3 sequence is 15 residues long. CDR1 and CDR2 from the germline V gene are MNHEY and SMNVEV (reference sequence). With 4 bases clipped from V and 9 bases from J, the junction kept 14 bases outside the gene matches. CDR3 amino acids: CASSSPTGMGFQAFF. In DNA form, the CDR3 reads TGTGCCAGCAGTTCTCCGACAGGGATGGGCTTCCAAGCTTTCTTT.

V usage is TRBV11-2 and J usage is TRBJ1-4; D is uncertain. This CDR3 region has 13 residues. Germline V gene lookup returns CDR1 SGHAT and CDR2 FQNNGV. V was trimmed by 2 bases and J by 8 bases, leaving 9 bases between them. The CDR3 region is CASSLTGGEKLFF. CDR3 DNA sequence: TGTGCCAGCAGCTTAACTGGAGGGGAAAAACTGTTTTTT.

The CDR3 is CASSLWTGGRGTDTQYF. The CDR3 coding sequence is TGTGCCAGCAGTTTATGGACAGGGGGAAGGGGCACAGATACGCAGTATTTT. The chain combines TRBV28 with TRBJ2-3, with 9 bases that match TRBD1. V dropped 0 bases and J dropped 1; count of bases not matched to a gene: 5. This CDR3 is 17 amino acids long. The germline gives CDR1 MDHEN, CDR2 SYDVKM. The full variable domain, its missing parts supplied by reference TRBV28 and TRBJ2-3, is DVKVTQSSRYLVKRTGEKVFLECVQDMDHENMFWYRQDPGLGLRLIYFSYDVKMKEKGDIPEGYSVSREKKERFSLILESASTNQTSMYLCASSLWTGGRGTDTQYFGPGTRLTVL.

This clone showed up just a few times. V usage is TRBV7-9 and J usage is TRBJ1-2; TRBD1 aligns across 7 bases. The germline V gene has CDR1 SEHNR and CDR2 FQNEAQ (reference sequence). The CDR3 covers 16 residues. Losses at the gene ends were 4 bases for V and 8 bases for J; bases not matched to a gene: 16. CDR3 coding DNA: TGTGCCAGCAGCTCTTTAACCCCGGGACAGCGAGGGGGCTACACCTTC. Translating gives CASSSLTPGQRGGYTF.